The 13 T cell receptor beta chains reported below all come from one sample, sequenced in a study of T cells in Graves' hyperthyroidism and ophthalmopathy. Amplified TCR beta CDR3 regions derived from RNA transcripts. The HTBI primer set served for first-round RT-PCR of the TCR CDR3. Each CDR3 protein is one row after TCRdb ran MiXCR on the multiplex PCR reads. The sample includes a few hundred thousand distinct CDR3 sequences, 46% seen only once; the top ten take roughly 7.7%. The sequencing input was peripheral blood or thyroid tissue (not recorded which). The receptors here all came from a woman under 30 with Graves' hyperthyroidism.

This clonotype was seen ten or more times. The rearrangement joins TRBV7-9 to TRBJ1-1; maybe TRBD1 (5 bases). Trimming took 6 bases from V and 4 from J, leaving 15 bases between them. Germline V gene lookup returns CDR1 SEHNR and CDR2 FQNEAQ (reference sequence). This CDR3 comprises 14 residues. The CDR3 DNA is TGTGCCAGCAGTCTGGGGGGAGTGTTCACTGAAGCTTTCTTT. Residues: CASSLGGVFTEAFF.

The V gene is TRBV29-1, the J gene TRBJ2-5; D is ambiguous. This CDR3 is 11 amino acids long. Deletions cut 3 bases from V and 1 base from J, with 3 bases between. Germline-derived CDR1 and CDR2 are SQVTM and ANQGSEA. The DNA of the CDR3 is TGCAGCGTTGACGTCCAAGAGACCCAGTACTTC. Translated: CSVDVQETQYF.

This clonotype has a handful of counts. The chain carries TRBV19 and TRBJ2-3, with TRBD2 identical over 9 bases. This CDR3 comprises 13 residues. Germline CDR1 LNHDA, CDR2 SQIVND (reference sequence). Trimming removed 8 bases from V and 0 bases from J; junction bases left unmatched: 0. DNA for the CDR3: TGTGCCAGTGGACTAGCGAGCACAGATACGCAGTATTTT. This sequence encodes CASGLASTDTQYF.

CDR3 residues: CASSRDSWMNEQFF. The CDR3 DNA follows: TGTGCCAGCAGCCGGGATAGCTGGATGAATGAGCAGTTCTTC. This chain connects TRBV7-9 to TRBJ2-1; weak D call: TRBD2 (5 bases). V was shortened by 5 bases and J by 7 bases, with 15 bases between the two germline ends. Germline V gene data show CDR1 as SEHNR and CDR2 as FQNEAQ (reference sequence). The CDR3 spans 14 residues.

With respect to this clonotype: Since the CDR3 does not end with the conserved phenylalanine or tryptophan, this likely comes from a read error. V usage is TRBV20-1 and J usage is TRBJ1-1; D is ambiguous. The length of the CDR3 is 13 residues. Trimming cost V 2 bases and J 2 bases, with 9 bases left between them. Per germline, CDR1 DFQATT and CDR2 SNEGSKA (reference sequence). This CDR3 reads CSARPDGNTEAFL. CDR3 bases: TGCAGTGCTAGACCGGACGGAAACACTGAAGCTTTCCTT.

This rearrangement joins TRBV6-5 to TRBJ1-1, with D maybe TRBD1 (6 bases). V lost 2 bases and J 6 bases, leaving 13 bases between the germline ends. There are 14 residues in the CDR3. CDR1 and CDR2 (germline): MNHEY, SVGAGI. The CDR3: CASSYPRQVSEAFF. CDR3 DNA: TGTGCCAGCAGTTACCCCCGACAGGTTTCTGAAGCTTTCTTT.

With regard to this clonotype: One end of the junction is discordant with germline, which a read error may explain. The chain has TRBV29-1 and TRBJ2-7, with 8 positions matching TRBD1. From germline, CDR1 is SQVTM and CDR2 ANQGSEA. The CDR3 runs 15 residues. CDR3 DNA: TGCAGCGTTGATGGGGGACAGGATAACACCGGGGAGCTGTACTTC. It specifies CSVDGGQDNTGELYF.

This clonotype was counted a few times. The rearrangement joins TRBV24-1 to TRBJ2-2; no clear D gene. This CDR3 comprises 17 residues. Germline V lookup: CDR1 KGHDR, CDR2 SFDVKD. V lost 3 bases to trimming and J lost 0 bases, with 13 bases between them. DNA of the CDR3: TGTGCCACCAGTGATACGGTTTCACGCGCGAACACCGGGGAGCTGTTTTTT. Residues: CATSDTVSRANTGELFF.

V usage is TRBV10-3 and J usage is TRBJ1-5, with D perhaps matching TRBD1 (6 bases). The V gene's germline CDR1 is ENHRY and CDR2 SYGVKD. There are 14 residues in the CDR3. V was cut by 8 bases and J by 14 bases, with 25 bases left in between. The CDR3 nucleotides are TGTGCCATCGGGGAAGGGGGACGGCAGGGCAATGAGCATTTT. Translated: CAIGEGGRQGNEHF.

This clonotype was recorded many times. The CDR3 bases are TGTGCCACCAGTGAAGGCGAATGGGAGCCCCAGCATTTT. This gives the protein CATSEGEWEPQHF. The rearrangement joins TRBV24-1 to TRBJ1-5; D is unclear. The CDR3 spans 13 residues. Germline CDR1 and CDR2: KGHDR and SFDVKD. The V gene lost 4 bases and the J gene lost 8 bases, with 11 bases spanning the gap.

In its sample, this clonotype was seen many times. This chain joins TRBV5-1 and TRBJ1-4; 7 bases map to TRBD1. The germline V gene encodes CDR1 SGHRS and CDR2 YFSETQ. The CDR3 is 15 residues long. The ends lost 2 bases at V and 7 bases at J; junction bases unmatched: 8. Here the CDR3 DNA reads TGCGCCAGCAGCTTAAGGGACAGCGCCACTGAAAAACTGTTTTTT. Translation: CASSLRDSATEKLFF.

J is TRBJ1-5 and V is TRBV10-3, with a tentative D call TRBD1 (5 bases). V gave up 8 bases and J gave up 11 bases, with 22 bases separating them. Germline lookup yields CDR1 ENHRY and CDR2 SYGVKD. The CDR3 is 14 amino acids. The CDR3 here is CAIGTPGRLTAQHF. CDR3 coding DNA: TGTGCCATCGGCACACCGGGACGCTTGACGGCCCAGCATTTT.

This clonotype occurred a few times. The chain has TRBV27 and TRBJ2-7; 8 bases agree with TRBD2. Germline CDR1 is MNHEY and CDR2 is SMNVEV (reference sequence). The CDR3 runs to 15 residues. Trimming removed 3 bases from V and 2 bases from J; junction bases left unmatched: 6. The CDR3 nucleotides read TGTGCCAGCAGTTTGCTGACTAGCGCTCCCTACGAGCAGTACTTC. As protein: CASSLLTSAPYEQYF.